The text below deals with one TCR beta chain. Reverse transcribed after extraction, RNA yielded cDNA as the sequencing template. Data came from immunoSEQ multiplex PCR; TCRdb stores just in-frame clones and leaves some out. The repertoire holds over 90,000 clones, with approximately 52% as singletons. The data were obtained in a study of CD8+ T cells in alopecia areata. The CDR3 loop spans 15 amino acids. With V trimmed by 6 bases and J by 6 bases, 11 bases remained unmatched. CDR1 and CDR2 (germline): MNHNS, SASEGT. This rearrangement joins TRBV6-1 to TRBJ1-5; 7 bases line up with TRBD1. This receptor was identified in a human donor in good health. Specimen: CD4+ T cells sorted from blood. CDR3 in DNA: TGTGCCAGCAGCGACCGACGAGGGGGCCTTCAGCCCCAGCATTTT. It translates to CASSDRRGGLQPQHF.